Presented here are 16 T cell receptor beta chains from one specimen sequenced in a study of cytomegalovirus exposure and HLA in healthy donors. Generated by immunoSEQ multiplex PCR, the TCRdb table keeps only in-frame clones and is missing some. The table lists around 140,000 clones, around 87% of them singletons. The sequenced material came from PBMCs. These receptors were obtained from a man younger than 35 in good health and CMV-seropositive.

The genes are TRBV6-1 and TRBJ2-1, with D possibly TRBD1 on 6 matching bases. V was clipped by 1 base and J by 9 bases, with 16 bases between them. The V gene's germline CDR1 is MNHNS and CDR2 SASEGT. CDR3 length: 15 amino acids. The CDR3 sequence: CASSEGGRGWGEQFF. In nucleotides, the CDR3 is TGTGCCAGCAGTGAAGGGGGCAGGGGTTGGGGTGAGCAGTTCTTC.

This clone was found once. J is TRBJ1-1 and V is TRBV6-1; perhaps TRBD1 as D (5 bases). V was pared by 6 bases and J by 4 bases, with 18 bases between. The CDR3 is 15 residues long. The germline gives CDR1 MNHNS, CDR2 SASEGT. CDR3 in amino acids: CASRDLQVGSTEAFF. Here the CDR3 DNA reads TGTGCCAGCAGAGACCTACAGGTGGGAAGCACTGAAGCTTTCTTT.

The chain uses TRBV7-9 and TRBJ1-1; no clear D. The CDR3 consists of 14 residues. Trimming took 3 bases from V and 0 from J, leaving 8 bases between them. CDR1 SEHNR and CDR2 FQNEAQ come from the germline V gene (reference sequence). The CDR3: CASSFGAVNTEAFF. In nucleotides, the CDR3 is TGTGCCAGCAGCTTCGGAGCCGTGAACACTGAAGCTTTCTTT.

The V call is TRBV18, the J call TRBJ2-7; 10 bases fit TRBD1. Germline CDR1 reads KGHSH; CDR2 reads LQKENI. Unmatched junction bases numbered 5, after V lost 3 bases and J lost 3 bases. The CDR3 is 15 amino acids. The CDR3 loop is CASSPGQGYYYEQYF. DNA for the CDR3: TGTGCCAGCTCACCGGGACAGGGGTATTACTACGAGCAGTACTTC.

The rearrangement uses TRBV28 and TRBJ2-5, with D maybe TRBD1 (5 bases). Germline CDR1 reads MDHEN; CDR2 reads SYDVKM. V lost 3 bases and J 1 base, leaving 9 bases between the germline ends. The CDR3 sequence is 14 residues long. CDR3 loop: CASSFTTVQETQYF. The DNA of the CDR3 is TGTGCCAGCAGTTTCACGACAGTCCAAGAGACCCAGTACTTC. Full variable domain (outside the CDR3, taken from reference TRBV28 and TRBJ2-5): DVKVTQSSRYLVKRTGEKVFLECVQDMDHENMFWYRQDPGLGLRLIYFSYDVKMKEKGDIPEGYSVSREKKERFSLILESASTNQTSMYLCASSFTTVQETQYFGPGTRLLVL.

The CDR3 DNA follows: TGTGCCTGGAGCCCCGTCCTGGGGGGCGGGAGGCACACTGAAGCTTTCTTT. Amino acid sequence: CAWSPVLGGGRHTEAFF. The chain links TRBV30 to TRBJ1-1; D perhaps matches TRBD1 (6 bases). CDR3 length: 17 amino acids. The germline CDR1 and CDR2 sequences are GTSNPN and SVGIG (reference sequence). Trimming pared 3 bases from V and 3 bases from J, leaving 23 bases between.

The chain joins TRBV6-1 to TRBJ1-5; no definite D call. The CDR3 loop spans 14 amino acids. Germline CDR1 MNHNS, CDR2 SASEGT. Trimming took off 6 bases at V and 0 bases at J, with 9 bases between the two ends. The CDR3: CASRATYSNQPQHF. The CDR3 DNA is TGTGCCAGCAGGGCGACATATAGCAATCAGCCCCAGCATTTT.

CDR3 amino acids: CATSRGLAGNQPQHF. The DNA of the CDR3 is TGTGCCACCAGCAGAGGTCTGGCAGGCAATCAGCCCCAGCATTTT. The chain recombines TRBV15 with TRBJ1-5, with D uncertain. The CDR3 covers 15 residues. The germline V and J ends were trimmed by 1 base and 2 bases, with 9 bases remaining between them. Germline V CDR1 and CDR2: LNHNV, YYDKDF (reference sequence).

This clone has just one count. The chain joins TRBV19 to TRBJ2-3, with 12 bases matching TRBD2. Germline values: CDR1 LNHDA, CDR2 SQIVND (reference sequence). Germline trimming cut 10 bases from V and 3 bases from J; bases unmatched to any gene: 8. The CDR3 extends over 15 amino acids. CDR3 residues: CATSLLAGGTDTQYF. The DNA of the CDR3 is TGTGCCACCTCACTACTAGCGGGGGGTACAGATACGCAGTATTTT. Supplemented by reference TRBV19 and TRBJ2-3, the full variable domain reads DGGITQSPKYLFRKEGQNVTLSCEQNLNHDAMYWYRQDPGQGLRLIYYSQIVNDFQKGDIAEGYSVSREKKESFPLTVTSAQKNPTAFYLCATSLLAGGTDTQYFGPGTRLTVL.

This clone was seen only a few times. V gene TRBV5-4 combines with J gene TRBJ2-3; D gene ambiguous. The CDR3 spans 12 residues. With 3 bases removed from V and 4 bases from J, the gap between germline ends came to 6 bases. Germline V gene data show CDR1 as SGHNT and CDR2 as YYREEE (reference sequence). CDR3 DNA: TGTGCCAGCAGCTCGGTTGCAGATACGCAGTATTTT. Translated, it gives CASSSVADTQYF.

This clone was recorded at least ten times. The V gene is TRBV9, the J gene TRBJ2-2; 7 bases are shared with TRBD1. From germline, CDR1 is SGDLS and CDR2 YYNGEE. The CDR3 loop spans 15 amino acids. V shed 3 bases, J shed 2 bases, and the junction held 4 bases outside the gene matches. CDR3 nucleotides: TGTGCCAGCAGCGCCGGGACAGCTAACACCGGGGAGCTGTTTTTT. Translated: CASSAGTANTGELFF.

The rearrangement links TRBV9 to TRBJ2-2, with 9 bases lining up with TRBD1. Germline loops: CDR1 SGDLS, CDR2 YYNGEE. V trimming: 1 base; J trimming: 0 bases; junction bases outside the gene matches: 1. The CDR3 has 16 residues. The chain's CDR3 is CASSVYRGPNTGELFF. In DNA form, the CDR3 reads TGTGCCAGCAGCGTATACAGGGGGCCGAACACCGGGGAGCTGTTTTTT. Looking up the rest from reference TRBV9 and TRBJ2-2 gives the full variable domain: DSGVTQTPKHLITATGQRVTLRCSPRSGDLSVYWYQQSLDQGLQFLIQYYNGEERAKGNILERFSAQQFPDLHSELNLSSLELGDSALYFCASSVYRGPNTGELFFGEGSRLTVL.

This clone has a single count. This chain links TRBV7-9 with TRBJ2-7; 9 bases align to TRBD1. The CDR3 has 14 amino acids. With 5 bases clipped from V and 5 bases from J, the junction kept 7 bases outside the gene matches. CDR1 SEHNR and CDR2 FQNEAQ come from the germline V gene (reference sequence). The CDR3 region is CASSPGTGFHEQYF. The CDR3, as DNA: TGTGCCAGCAGCCCCGGGACAGGGTTCCACGAGCAGTACTTC.

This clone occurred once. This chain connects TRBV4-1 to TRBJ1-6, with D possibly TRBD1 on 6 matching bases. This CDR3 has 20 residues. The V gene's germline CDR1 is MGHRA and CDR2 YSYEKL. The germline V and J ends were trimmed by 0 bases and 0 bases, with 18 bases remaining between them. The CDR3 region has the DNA TGCGCCAGCAGCCAAGATCGACTTAACAGGGTGAGCTCCTATAATTCACCCCTCCACTTT. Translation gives CASSQDRLNRVSSYNSPLHF.

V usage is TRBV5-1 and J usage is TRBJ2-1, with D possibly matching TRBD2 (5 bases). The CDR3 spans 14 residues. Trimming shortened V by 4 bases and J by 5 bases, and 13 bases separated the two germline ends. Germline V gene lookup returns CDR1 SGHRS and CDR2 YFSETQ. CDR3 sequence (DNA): TGCGCCAGCAGCCAAATTGGACTGGACAATGAGCAGTTCTTC. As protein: CASSQIGLDNEQFF. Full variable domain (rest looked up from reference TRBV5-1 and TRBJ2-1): KAGVTQTPRYLIKTRGQQVTLSCSPISGHRSVSWYQQTPGQGLQFLFEYFSETQRNKGNFPGRFSGRQFSNSRSEMNVSTLELGDSALYLCASSQIGLDNEQFFGPGTRLTVL.

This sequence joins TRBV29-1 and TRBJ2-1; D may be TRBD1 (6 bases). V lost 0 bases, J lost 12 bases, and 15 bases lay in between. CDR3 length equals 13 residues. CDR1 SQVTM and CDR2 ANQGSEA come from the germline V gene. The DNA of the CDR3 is TGCAGCGTTGAAGATGACAGGCCTTACGCGCAGTTCTTC. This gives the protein CSVEDDRPYAQFF.